Listed here are 32 T cell receptor beta chains from one sample, sequenced in a study of CD8+CD57+ T cells in acquired aplastic anemia. CDR3 and TCR beta VDJ profiling relied on a genomic DNA template. TCRdb reprocessed the reads with MiXCR, giving one entry per CDR3 protein. The sample lists under 250,000 distinct CDR3 sequences, around 45% occurring once. Selection for sequencing was limited to patients who had shown CD8+CD57+ cell expansion by flow cytometry. Source material: sorted CD4+, CD8+, or CD8+CD57+ T cells (not recorded which) from PBMCs. The receptors were gathered from a human donor with aplastic anemia.

The rearrangement joins TRBV19 to TRBJ1-5, with no clear D. Germline V gene lookup returns CDR1 LNHDA and CDR2 SQIVND (reference sequence). V was clipped by 10 bases and J by 9 bases, with 13 bases between them. CDR3 length: 11 residues. CDR3 sequence: CATADRSPQHF. The DNA of the CDR3 is TGTGCCACCGCAGACCGTTCGCCCCAGCATTTT.

This clonotype was recorded many times. V gene TRBV24-1 combines with J gene TRBJ2-1; 13 bases fit TRBD2. The CDR3 is made up of 16 amino acids. The V segment lost 3 bases and the J segment 9 bases; nucleotides outside the gene matches: 7. Germline lookup yields CDR1 KGHDR and CDR2 SFDVKD. CDR3 in DNA: TGTGCCACCAGTGATCAAACGGGACTAGCGGGACTTGAGCAGTTCTTC. Translated: CATSDQTGLAGLEQFF.

The table lists this clonotype with a count of one. The chain combines TRBV6-1 with TRBJ2-7; TRBD1 might be the D (6 bases). The CDR3 extends over 16 amino acids. V was cut by 6 bases and J by 7 bases, with 25 bases left in between. Per the germline V gene, CDR1 is MNHNS and CDR2 is SASEGT. The CDR3 spells CASRAGAHSSYNEQYF. The CDR3 coding sequence is TGTGCCAGCAGGGCAGGGGCCCACAGCTCCTACAATGAGCAGTACTTC.

This clonotype has a handful of counts. The V call is TRBV4-2, the J call TRBJ1-2, with 8 bases lining up with TRBD1. Per germline, CDR1 LGHNA and CDR2 YNFKEQ. J was trimmed by 0 bases and V by 1 base; bases with no gene match: 4. The CDR3 contains 16 residues. The CDR3 loop reads CASSQVLGQANYGYTF. The DNA for the CDR3 is TGTGCCAGCAGCCAAGTTCTGGGACAGGCTAACTATGGCTACACCTTC.

This sequence joins TRBV7-2 and TRBJ2-1, with 16 positions matching TRBD2. The CDR3 covers 18 residues. Unmatched junction bases numbered 11, after V lost 5 bases and J lost 7 bases. Germline CDR1 reads SGHTA; CDR2 reads FQGNSA. The CDR3 DNA reads TGTGCCAGCAGCCCATTCCCGGGACTAGCGGGGGGGGCAAATGAGCAGTTCTTC. It specifies CASSPFPGLAGGANEQFF.

This chain links TRBV7-6 with TRBJ1-1; D remains ambiguous. The germline V and J ends were trimmed by 6 bases and 7 bases, with 12 bases remaining between them. From germline, CDR1 is SGHVS and CDR2 FNYEAQ. CDR3 length equals 12 residues. The CDR3 DNA is TGTGCCAGCAGTCTGCGGGCGGGTGAAGCTTTCTTT. It codes for CASSLRAGEAFF.

The sample holds many counts of this clonotype. The V gene is TRBV9, the J gene TRBJ2-3; tentative D call: TRBD2 (5 bases). This CDR3 comprises 15 residues. The V end lost 2 bases, the J end lost 4 bases, and 14 bases lay between the germline ends. Germline-derived CDR1 and CDR2 are SGDLS and YYNGEE. The CDR3 reads CASSVSGSWADTQYF. The CDR3 DNA sequence: TGTGCCAGCAGCGTGTCGGGATCTTGGGCAGATACGCAGTATTTT.

This clonotype turned up a few times. V usage is TRBV5-1 and J usage is TRBJ2-7; D may match TRBD1 or TRBD2 (5 bases each). CDR3 length: 14 residues. The V gene lost 5 bases and the J gene lost 3 bases, with 15 bases spanning the gap. Looked up from germline, CDR1 is SGHRS and CDR2 is YFSETQ. The CDR3, as DNA: TGCGCCAGCAGACCCTCCGGGACGTTCTACGAGCAGTACTTC. Its protein product is CASRPSGTFYEQYF.

The chain has TRBV18 and TRBJ2-5, with 10 bases fitting TRBD1. The germline V gene has CDR1 KGHSH and CDR2 LQKENI. The CDR3 is made up of 15 amino acids. V was clipped by 6 bases and J by 3 bases; unmatched bases: 7. CDR3 sequence reads: CASSLRQGAEETQYF. The CDR3 nucleotides read TGTGCCAGCTCGCTACGACAGGGGGCTGAAGAGACCCAGTACTTC.

This clonotype was detected many times. CDR3: CASSLKEGAINEQYF. CDR3 sequence (DNA): TGTGCCAGCAGCTTAAAAGAGGGGGCGATAAACGAGCAGTACTTC. The gene calls are TRBV7-8 and TRBJ2-7; 7 bases map to TRBD1. The V gene's germline CDR1 is SGHVS and CDR2 FQNEAQ. V gave up 2 bases and J gave up 5 bases; unmatched junction bases: 9. The CDR3 sequence is 15 residues long. The entire variable domain, with the rest obtained from reference TRBV7-8 and TRBJ2-7, is as follows: GAGVSQSPRYKVAKRGQDVALRCDPISGHVSLFWYQQALGQGPEFLTYFQNEAQLDKSGLPSDRFFAERPEGSVSTLKIQRTQQEDSAVYLCASSLKEGAINEQYFGPGTRLTVT.

This chain uses TRBV10-3 with TRBJ1-3, with unresolved D. Per germline, CDR1 ENHRY and CDR2 SYGVKD. This CDR3 has 14 amino acids. Trimming stripped 0 bases from V and 4 bases from J, with 7 bases between. The CDR3 loop is CAISESSGGNTIYF. The CDR3 region has the DNA TGTGCCATCAGTGAGTCATCCGGCGGAAACACCATATATTTT.

Ten or more counts support this clonotype. The chain recombines TRBV20-1 with TRBJ2-1, with TRBD1 as a possible D gene (6 bases). Trimming pared 6 bases from V and 3 bases from J, leaving 15 bases between. CDR3 length: 14 residues. In germline, CDR1 is DFQATT, CDR2 SNEGSKA (reference sequence). This chain's CDR3 is CSALSGQDYNEQFF. CDR3 in DNA: TGCAGTGCCCTCTCGGGACAAGACTACAATGAGCAGTTCTTC.

This clonotype appeared a few times. The chain joins TRBV28 to TRBJ2-5; no definite D call. V dropped 1 base and J dropped 2 bases, with 11 bases sitting between them. Germline V gene sequence: CDR1 MDHEN, CDR2 SYDVKM. The CDR3 has 15 amino acids. CDR3 in amino acids: CASSLSTSEQETQYF. CDR3 DNA: TGTGCCAGCAGTTTATCGACCAGCGAGCAAGAGACCCAGTACTTC.

The sample holds a few counts of this clonotype. CDR3 in amino acids: CASSQRERDRAYEQYF. The CDR3 DNA sequence: TGTGCCAGCAGCCAGCGGGAGCGGGACAGGGCCTACGAGCAGTACTTC. V usage is TRBV7-3 and J usage is TRBJ2-7; tentatively, D is TRBD1 (9 bases). Trimming left V 5 bases short and J 2 bases short, with 19 bases between. The CDR3 contains 16 residues. Germline-derived CDR1 and CDR2 are SGHTA and FQGTGA.

In its sample, this clonotype was seen many times. The V and J genes are TRBV20-1 and TRBJ2-7; possibly TRBD2 for D (6 bases). The CDR3 contains 13 residues. V lost 5 bases and J 4 bases, leaving 15 bases between the germline ends. Looked up from germline, CDR1 is DFQATT and CDR2 is SNEGSKA (reference sequence). CDR3 bases: TGCAGTGCTGCTAATAAAGGGACTTACGAGCAGTACTTC. Its translation: CSAANKGTYEQYF.

The count of this clonotype is one. The V and J genes are TRBV10-2 and TRBJ2-5; 10 bases are a match to TRBD2. The CDR3 spans 14 residues. From germline, CDR1 is WSHSY and CDR2 SAAADI. V shed 6 bases, J shed 11 bases, and the junction held 12 bases outside the gene matches. CDR3 in DNA: TGCGCCAGCAGGTATACTAGCGGGATCAATGAGCAGTACTTC. Encoded protein: CASRYTSGINEQYF.

This clonotype was detected once. The V gene is TRBV9, the J gene TRBJ1-1; tentatively, D is TRBD1 (6 bases). This CDR3 comprises 15 residues. Germline V gene data show CDR1 as SGDLS and CDR2 as YYNGEE. V was shortened by 3 bases and J by 5 bases, with 17 bases between the two germline ends. CDR3 in amino acids: CASSALQGMGTEAFF. CDR3 DNA sequence: TGTGCCAGCAGCGCCTTGCAGGGGATGGGGACTGAAGCTTTCTTT.

This clonotype was observed at least ten times. The V gene is TRBV12-3 or TRBV12-4, the J gene TRBJ1-1; D remains unclear. The CDR3 runs to 11 residues. V was shortened by 0 bases and J by 4 bases, with 0 bases between the two germline ends. CDR3 loop: CASSLATEAFF. The CDR3 DNA follows: TGTGCCAGCAGTTTAGCCACTGAAGCTTTCTTT.

In this sample, this clonotype turned up many times. The chain couples TRBV20-1 to TRBJ2-1; no clear D. Germline lookup yields CDR1 DFQATT and CDR2 SNEGSKA (reference sequence). The CDR3 is 14 amino acids. With 5 bases removed from V and 7 bases from J, the gap between germline ends came to 18 bases. CDR3 bases: TGCAGTGCTGAGGACGGAGCCTTAATAAATGAGCAGTTCTTC. Translating gives CSAEDGALINEQFF.

The chain uses TRBV20-1 and TRBJ2-5; possibly TRBD1 for D (6 bases). Trimming took off 7 bases at V and 1 base at J, with 7 bases between the two ends. CDR3 size: 11 residues. The germline gives CDR1 DFQATT, CDR2 SNEGSKA (reference sequence). CDR3 coding DNA: TGCAGTGGGACAGCCCAAGAGACCCAGTACTTC. This encodes CSGTAQETQYF.

The chain combines TRBV2 with TRBJ1-2; D may be TRBD1 (5 bases). Trimming shortened V by 11 bases and J by 1 base, and 11 bases separated the two germline ends. The CDR3 length is 12 residues. Germline loops: CDR1 SNHLY, CDR2 FYNNEI. The CDR3 DNA reads TGTGCCTGCGTGGGACTTAACTATGGCTACACCTTC. This sequence encodes CACVGLNYGYTF.

This clonotype appeared many times. The chain joins TRBV7-9 to TRBJ2-7; weak D call: TRBD2 (6 bases). The CDR3 is 17 residues long. Germline V lookup: CDR1 SEHNR, CDR2 FQNEAQ (reference sequence). V shed 2 bases and J shed 0 bases, with 17 bases lying between them. In DNA, the CDR3 is TGTGCCAGCAGCTTATCCGCGGGACGTAAAAGCTCCTACGAGCAGTACTTC. Amino acid sequence: CASSLSAGRKSSYEQYF.

This clonotype was picked up one time. A much larger clone is a single base away; this may be a read error. The chain has TRBV6-4 and TRBJ2-5; weak D call: TRBD2 (7 bases). This CDR3 spans 15 amino acids. Trimming removed 7 bases from V and 4 bases from J, with 19 bases in between. Germline V CDR1 and CDR2: MRHNA, SNTAGT. Written as DNA, the CDR3 is TGTGCCAGCACGGGTCTGGACGGGGGGCGAGAGACCCAGTACTTC. Its protein is CASTGLDGGRETQYF.

V and J are TRBV27 and TRBJ1-5; no firm D call. The CDR3 is made up of 16 amino acids. The germline CDR1 and CDR2 sequences are MNHEY and SMNVEV (reference sequence). The ends were cut back, 2 bases at V and 3 bases at J, with 14 bases in the middle. The chain's CDR3 is CASSLPNGEINQPQHF. CDR3 sequence (DNA): TGTGCCAGCAGTTTACCGAACGGGGAAATCAATCAGCCCCAGCATTTT.

CDR3 sequence (DNA): TGTGCCAGCAGCGTAGATCAACGGGCTAACTCTGGAAACACCATATATTTT. Protein sequence: CASSVDQRANSGNTIYF. The V gene is TRBV9, the J gene TRBJ1-3, with D unresolved. In germline, CDR1 is SGDLS, CDR2 YYNGEE. The CDR3 totals 17 residues. The ends were cut back, 0 bases at V and 0 bases at J, with 13 bases in the middle. The full variable domain, rest sourced from reference TRBV9 and TRBJ1-3, is DSGVTQTPKHLITATGQRVTLRCSPRSGDLSVYWYQQSLDQGLQFLIQYYNGEERAKGNILERFSAQQFPDLHSELNLSSLELGDSALYFCASSVDQRANSGNTIYFGEGSWLTVV.

The chain recombines TRBV13 with TRBJ1-6, with D uncertain. The germline CDR1 and CDR2 sequences are PRHDT and FYEKMQ (reference sequence). The CDR3 is 17 amino acids. V was shortened by 6 bases and J by 0 bases, with 15 bases between the two germline ends. The CDR3: CASSQTSRFSYNSPLHF. Written as DNA, the CDR3 is TGTGCCAGCAGTCAGACTAGCCGATTCTCCTATAATTCACCCCTCCACTTT.

The chain joins TRBV7-2 to TRBJ2-1; 10 nucleotides line up with TRBD1. The CDR3 extends over 13 amino acids. The trim removed 10 bases at V and 2 bases at J, leaving 2 bases unmatched. Germline V gives CDR1 SGHTA, CDR2 FQGNSA. The CDR3 reads CAIGQGAYNEQFF. CDR3 DNA: TGTGCCATCGGACAGGGGGCCTACAATGAGCAGTTCTTC.

The chain is built from TRBV20-1 and TRBJ2-7, with D tentatively TRBD1 (6 bases). This CDR3 is 13 amino acids long. Germline-derived CDR1 and CDR2 are DFQATT and SNEGSKA (reference sequence). The ends were cut back, 8 bases at V and 4 bases at J, with 18 bases in the middle. CDR3 amino acids: CSTSRQGMYEQYF. The CDR3 nucleotides are TGCAGTACCAGTAGGCAGGGGATGTACGAGCAGTACTTC.

This clonotype turned up a few times. CDR3 in DNA: TGTGCCAGCAGCGAACCCGGGACAGGGACTGAAGCTTTCTTT. Translating it yields CASSEPGTGTEAFF. The chain employs TRBV3-1 and TRBJ1-1; 9 bases map to TRBD1. CDR3 length equals 14 residues. Per the germline V gene, CDR1 is LGHDT and CDR2 is YNNKEL (reference sequence). With V trimmed by 5 bases and J by 5 bases, 6 bases remained unmatched.

This clonotype was counted many times. The chain uses TRBV15 and TRBJ1-5, with 8 positions matching TRBD1. This CDR3 is 15 amino acids long. V gave up 0 bases and J gave up 5 bases; unmatched junction bases: 3. Per germline, CDR1 LNHNV and CDR2 YYDKDF (reference sequence). The CDR3 spells CATSRDGRGHQPQHF. The DNA of the CDR3 is TGTGCCACCAGCAGAGACGGCAGGGGGCATCAGCCCCAGCATTTT. The whole variable domain, remainder taken from reference TRBV15 and TRBJ1-5, is DAMVIQNPRYQVTQFGKPVTLSCSQTLNHNVMYWYQQKSSQAPKLLFHYYDKDFNNEADTPDNFQSRRPNTSFCFLDIRSPGLGDTAMYLCATSRDGRGHQPQHFGDGTRLSIL.

Of note for this clonotype: This likely comes from a read error, as the CDR3 has no conserved phenylalanine or tryptophan at its end. This chain joins TRBV7-2 and TRBJ1-2, with unresolved D. The CDR3 spans 15 residues. V was cut by 4 bases and J by 4 bases, with 16 bases left in between. Germline V gene lookup returns CDR1 SGHTA and CDR2 FQGNSA. CDR3 bases: TGTGCCAGCAGCTCTTTTCGGGAAAGCGGCTATGGCTACACCTCC. This codes for CASSSFRESGYGYTS.

V is TRBV15 and J is TRBJ2-7; D remains unclear. Deletions cut 0 bases from V and 4 bases from J, with 7 bases between. CDR3 length equals 13 residues. Germline lookup yields CDR1 LNHNV and CDR2 YYDKDF (reference sequence). The CDR3 here is CATSRELEYEQYF. In DNA form, the CDR3 reads TGTGCCACCAGCAGAGAGTTGGAGTACGAGCAGTACTTC.